The 8 T cell receptor beta chains below were found in one sample sequenced in a study of CD8+ T cells in alopecia areata. Researchers sorted pooled cutaneous lymph node cells on the basis of CD4, CD8alpha, NKG2D, NKG2ACE and other markers. Investigators isolated RNA and reverse transcribed it into cDNA to act as the sequencing template. TCRdb's copy holds only in-frame clones and misses some; the assay was immunoSEQ multiplex PCR. The data list 200,000 to 300,000 clones, none observed once; more than 0.95% falls to the top ten. Input material: CD4+ T cells sorted from a lymph node. The receptors come from a C3H/HeJ mouse with alopecia areata. The mice in this strain carry MHC haplotype H2-k.

Note on this clone: The gene names here belong to mouse. The read finishes 4 residues shy of the CDR3 end, and the germline J gene is used to complete it. Other DNA sequences in the same sample also yield this CDR3. The chain uses TRBV5 and TRBJ2-1; D gene unclear. The germline V and J ends were trimmed by 0 bases and 4 bases, with 4 bases remaining between them. The CDR3 covers 13 residues. Germline-derived CDR1 and CDR2 are LGHNA and YNLKQL (reference sequence). Incomplete CDR3 DNA: TGTGCCAGCAGCCAAGACAGGTATGCT. It specifies CASSQDRYA. The entire CDR3 protein is CASSQDRYAEQFF.

To note about this clone: Gene names follow the mouse nomenclature. The read comes to an end 4 residues before the CDR3 does, leaving the germline J gene to fill in the end. This chain uses TRBV19 with TRBJ2-3; D may be TRBD2 (7 bases). The CDR3 runs 14 residues. Germline CDR1 FNHDT, CDR2 SITEND (reference sequence). The CDR3 bases that were read are TGTGCCAGCAGTATAACGGGGGGCGGAGAA. It encodes CASSITGGGE. In full, the CDR3 is CASSITGGGETLYF.

This clone has more than one count but fewer than ten. Gene names are the mouse ones. The observed sequence ends 4 residues before the CDR3 terminus, with the missing tail filled in from the germline J gene. This specimen includes other DNA sequences encoding the same CDR3. J is TRBJ2-2 and V is TRBV13-1; D is perhaps TRBD1 (6 bases). V lost 4 bases to trimming and J lost 5 bases, with 9 bases between them. Germline CDR1 and CDR2: NSHNY and SYGAGN. The CDR3 is 13 residues long. CDR3 residues: CASSPQGTGQLYF. The sequenced part of the CDR3 DNA is TGTGCCAGCAGTCCTCAGGGGACCGGG.

Points on this clone: Any gene name here is a mouse gene name. Read data end 4 residues before the CDR3 end; the end is taken from the germline J gene. The rearrangement links TRBV3 to TRBJ2-3, with 8 positions matching TRBD2. The germline CDR1 and CDR2 sequences are SNHLY and FYNGKV (reference sequence). V trimming: 1 base; J trimming: 3 bases; junction bases outside the gene matches: 3. The CDR3 sequence is 15 residues long. The CDR3 is CASSLELGAAETLYF. The CDR3 DNA, read in part, is TGTGCCAGCAGCTTAGAACTGGGGGCGGCAGAA.

On this clone itself: Gene names follow the mouse nomenclature. The read ends 4 residues early relative to the CDR3; the germline J gene fills the gap. This chain links TRBV13-2 with TRBJ1-1; D not resolved. V dropped 6 bases and J dropped 0 bases, with 3 bases sitting between them. Germline V gene sequence: CDR1 NNHNN, CDR2 SYGAGS (reference sequence). This CDR3 is built from 11 residues. The CDR3 loop is CASEANTEVFF. The sequenced part of the CDR3 DNA is TGTGCCAGCGAAGCAAACACA.

Details on this clone: Gene and germline names: mouse. Other DNA sequences in this sample translate to the same CDR3. CDR3 DNA, as far as it was read: TGCACCTGCAGTGCAGATCAGGGAGGGTATGCT. Its protein product is CTCSADQGGYA. Given in full, the CDR3 is CTCSADQGGYAEQFF. V is TRBV1 and J is TRBJ2-1, with D possibly matching TRBD1 (5 bases). The read ends 4 residues early relative to the CDR3; the germline J gene fills the gap. Trimming took 0 bases from V and 4 from J, leaving 10 bases between them. The CDR3 is 15 amino acids. Germline V gives CDR1 NSQYPW, CDR2 LRSPGD (reference sequence).

Concerning this clone itself: Gene labels here are mouse ones. Coverage ceases 3 residues before the CDR3 finishes, and the germline J gene fills in the end. The gene calls are TRBV31 and TRBJ1-6; TRBD1 agrees at 9 bases. TRBJ1-6 is filed as an ORF, its function uncertain. This CDR3 contains 14 residues. In germline, CDR1 is GKSSPN, CDR2 SITVG. The junction had 6 bases not matched to a gene; V was cut back by 5 bases and J by 7 bases. CDR3 region: CAWAQGAPNSPLYF. CDR3 bases read: TGTGCCTGGGCACAGGGGGCGCCCAATTCGCCC.

This clone was counted between two and nine times. Gene names are mouse gene names. The CDR3 is cut off 4 residues early in the read; its end comes from the germline J gene. Other nucleotide sequences from this sample produce the same CDR3. The rearrangement links TRBV1 to TRBJ2-7; D remains ambiguous. Looked up from germline, CDR1 is NSQYPW and CDR2 is LRSPGD (reference sequence). This CDR3 spans 12 amino acids. The V and J ends lost 6 bases and 3 bases respectively, with 9 bases between them. The covered CDR3 bases are TGCACCTGCAGCGATGACAACTAT. Residues: CTCSDDNY. The whole CDR3 reads CTCSDDNYEQYF.